Listed below are T cell receptor beta chains from one sample, sequenced in a study of cytomegalovirus exposure and HLA in healthy donors. Measured with immunoSEQ multiplex PCR; TCRdb has only the in-frame clones, and not every one. The sample has 120,000 or so clones; around three quarters are singletons. The sequencing input was PBMCs. The receptors were gathered from a man aged 25 to 40 in good health and CMV-seropositive. Both conserved end residues are part of each CDR3. D genes are given only for firm matches. Rows give clone size only sometimes, using once, few, many, or a class for an expanded clone.

D,size,J,V,DNA,CDR3
TRBD2,.,TRBJ2-3,TRBV7-2,TGTGCCAGCAGCTTAGTAGCGGGGGGCACAGATACGCAGTATTTT,CASSLVAGGTDTQYF
.,few,TRBJ2-3,TRBV25-1,TGTGCCATCCTGGACAGAGACACAGATACGCAGTATTTT,CAILDRDTDTQYF
TRBD1,.,TRBJ1-2,TRBV4-1,TGCGCCAGCAGCCAAGCGACAGGGAGAGGTAACTATGGCTACACCTTC,CASSQATGRGNYGYTF
.,.,TRBJ1-4,TRBV11-2,TGTGCCAGCAGATTAGATGGGAGTTCCTATGAAAAACTGTTTTTT,CASRLDGSSYEKLFF
.,.,TRBJ2-2,TRBV27,TGTGCCAGCAGAACTAAGATACGGGGGTGGCCGAACACCGGGGAGCTGTTTTTT,CASRTKIRGWPNTGELFF
.,.,TRBJ2-7,TRBV19,TGTGCCAGTAGTTTCAGGGGATCCTCCTACGAGCAGTACTTC,CASSFRGSSYEQYF
.,.,TRBJ2-7,TRBV29-1,TGCAGCGCAGGACAGACTGATTTTGGTGAGCAGTACTTC,CSAGQTDFGEQYF
.,.,TRBJ2-7,TRBV14,TGTGCCAGCAGCCAAGTGACCGACATGTACTTC,CASSQVTDMYF
.,.,TRBJ1-1,TRBV7-2,TGTGCCAGCAGCTTGTCAGGGGAATATGATGAAGCTTTCTTT,CASSLSGEYDEAFF
.,.,TRBJ2-1,TRBV6-4,TGTGCCAGCAGTGTCGCCGCGGGGGCGAACTACAATGAGCAGTTCTTC,CASSVAAGANYNEQFF
.,.,TRBJ1-1,TRBV6-5,TGTGCCAGCAGTTCGCGGGGAGTTGGGACCACTGAAGCTTTCTTT,CASSSRGVGTTEAFF
TRBD2,.,TRBJ2-5,TRBV4-2,TGTGCCAGCAGCATCCGAGGGAGGGGCCAAGAGACCCAGTACTTC,CASSIRGRGQETQYF
.,.,TRBJ1-6,TRBV9,TGTGCCAGCACCAGAGGGGGGGCCCTCCACTTT,CASTRGGALHF
TRBD1,.,TRBJ2-7,TRBV6-5,TGTGCCAGCAGTTACGGGTCAGGGGGTTGGAACGAGCAGTACTTC,CASSYGSGGWNEQYF
.,.,TRBJ1-5,TRBV21-1,TGTGCCAGCAGCAAATTAGGGCAGGGAGGAGGGCCTACGCGCAATCAGCCCCAGCATTTT,CASSKLGQGGGPTRNQPQHF
TRBD1,.,TRBJ2-1,TRBV7-6,TGTGCCAGCAGCTTATGGGGGACAGGGGGCTTGACTGAGCAGTTCTTC,CASSLWGTGGLTEQFF
TRBD1,.,TRBJ2-1,TRBV5-1,TGCGCCAGCAGCCACAGGGGGCTCGTCAATGAGCAGTTCTTC,CASSHRGLVNEQFF
.,.,TRBJ1-1,TRBV6-5,TGTGCCAGCAGTTACCCAGGTGGCACTGAAGCTTTCTTT,CASSYPGGTEAFF
.,.,TRBJ1-5,TRBV6-1,TGTGCCAGCAGTGAGCGGCGCGATAGCAATCAGCCCCAGCATTTT,CASSERRDSNQPQHF
TRBD1,.,TRBJ1-2,TRBV9,TGTGCCAGCAGCGGGACAGGGGAGGTGGTAACCTATGGCTACACCTTC,CASSGTGEVVTYGYTF
.,.,TRBJ2-3,TRBV18,TGTGCCAGCTCACCTGCCGGGACATCAACCCCAGATACGCAGTATTTT,CASSPAGTSTPDTQYF
TRBD1,.,TRBJ2-5,TRBV4-1,TGCGCCAGCAGCCAAGGGACAGGGGAAGAGACCCAGTACTTC,CASSQGTGEETQYF
.,.,TRBJ2-3,TRBV2,TGTGCCAGCAAACTACTAGTCGGGACAGATACGCAGTATTTT,CASKLLVGTDTQYF
TRBD1,.,TRBJ2-3,TRBV4-2,TGTGCCAGCAGCCAGAGAGTCGGACAGGGGTCAGATACGCAGTATTTT,CASSQRVGQGSDTQYF
.,once,TRBJ1-2,TRBV4-1,TGCGCCAGCAGCCAAGAAGGCAGGGGATTTGACTATGGCTACACCTTC,CASSQEGRGFDYGYTF
TRBD2,.,TRBJ2-3,TRBV4-2,TGTGCCAGCAGCCCCGGGGGGGCAGATACGCAGTATTTT,CASSPGGADTQYF
TRBD1,.,TRBJ1-6,TRBV6-1,TGTGCCAGCAGGACCGGGACAGGGGGTAATTCACCCCTCCACTTT,CASRTGTGGNSPLHF
.,.,TRBJ2-6,TRBV7-9,TGTGCCAGCAGCTTACCAGGGGCAGCCCCCCGCTCTGGGGCCAACGTCCTGACTTTC,CASSLPGAAPRSGANVLTF
.,few,TRBJ1-4,TRBV5-1,TGCGCCAGCAGCTTCAAAAAATCGGATGAAAAACTGTTTTTT,CASSFKKSDEKLFF
TRBD1,once,TRBJ2-7,TRBV5-1,TGCGCCAGCAGCTTGTCCCCGGGACAGAACTACGAGCAGTACTTC,CASSLSPGQNYEQYF
TRBD1,.,TRBJ1-2,TRBV14,TGTGCCAGCAGCCAAGTTGTGACAGGGGAAGGCTACACCTTC,CASSQVVTGEGYTF
TRBD2,.,TRBJ2-5,TRBV10-1,TGCGCCAGCAGTAGCGGCGGGGGGTCAGGAGAGACCCAGTACTTC,CASSSGGGSGETQYF
.,.,TRBJ1-1,TRBV30,TGTGCCTGGAGTGTCGGGGGTGGGACTGAAGCTTTCTTT,CAWSVGGGTEAFF
.,once,TRBJ2-7,TRBV30,TGTGCCTGGCGTCCGAATCGGGGACTGGCCTACGAGCAGTACTTC,CAWRPNRGLAYEQYF
.,.,TRBJ1-2,TRBV2,TGTGCCAGCAAGCTCACAGGGTCCGATGGCTACACCTTC,CASKLTGSDGYTF
TRBD1,.,TRBJ2-2,TRBV25-1,TGTGCCAGCAGTATCCCCCGACAGGGAAACACCGGGGAGCTGTTTTTT,CASSIPRQGNTGELFF
.,.,TRBJ1-2,TRBV27,TGTGCCAGCAGTTTGCAGGGAGGCAACTATGGCTACACCTTC,CASSLQGGNYGYTF
.,.,TRBJ1-6,TRBV2,TGTGCGAGCGAAAGGAGGGAAGGATCCCTCCACTTT,CASERREGSLHF
TRBD1,.,TRBJ2-5,TRBV6-6,TGTGCCAGCTCTAGACAGGGGGGGGATGAGACCCAGTACTTC,CASSRQGGDETQYF
.,.,TRBJ1-1,TRBV5-1,TGCGCCAGCAGCTTCGGGGGGCGCTACCACACTGAAGCTTTCTTT,CASSFGGRYHTEAFF
.,.,TRBJ1-1,TRBV6-1,TGTGCCAGCAGTGAAGCGAGTCCCGGGGAAGCTTTCTTT,CASSEASPGEAFF
.,.,TRBJ2-3,TRBV10-1,TGCGCCAGCGGGGAGACGTTCACAGATACGCAGTATTTT,CASGETFTDTQYF
TRBD2,.,TRBJ2-1,TRBV7-8,TGTGCCAGCAGCTTAGCTAGCGGGGCCTACAATGAGCAGTTCTTC,CASSLASGAYNEQFF
TRBD1,.,TRBJ1-4,TRBV5-1,TGCGCCAGCAGCCTGGACAGGGTAGGAGAAAAACTGTTTTTT,CASSLDRVGEKLFF
TRBD2,.,TRBJ2-5,TRBV28,TGTGCCAGCAGCGCCCGGGGGGGAAGGGAGACCCAGTACTTC,CASSARGGRETQYF
.,.,TRBJ1-4,TRBV4-1,TGCGCCAGCAGCCAGGTCGGGACAACAAATGAAAAACTGTTTTTT,CASSQVGTTNEKLFF
TRBD1,.,TRBJ1-3,TRBV28,TGTGCCAGCTCAGGGCCGAGGGGGCGAGGTGGAAACACCATATATTTT,CASSGPRGRGGNTIYF
TRBD1,.,TRBJ1-1,TRBV7-3,TGTGCCAGCAGCTTGGACAGGGGGGCTGAAGCTTTCTTT,CASSLDRGAEAFF
TRBD1,.,TRBJ2-2,TRBV4-2,TGTGCCAGCAGCCAAGACCAGGGGGCCGGGGAGCTGTTTTTT,CASSQDQGAGELFF
.,.,TRBJ1-1,TRBV5-1,TGCGCCAGCACCCTTGGAACGGGGGGCGCTGAAGCTTTCTTT,CASTLGTGGAEAFF
TRBD1,once,TRBJ2-7,TRBV2,TGTGCCAGCAGGACGGGACAGGGGGTCTACGAGCAGTACTTC,CASRTGQGVYEQYF
.,.,TRBJ2-3,TRBV18,TGTGCCAGCTCACCTCTTGGGACACTTACAGATACGCAGTATTTT,CASSPLGTLTDTQYF
.,.,TRBJ1-1,TRBV30,TGTGCCTGGAGTCAAGGGAGCGACACTGAAGCTTTCTTT,CAWSQGSDTEAFF
TRBD1,.,TRBJ1-5,TRBV27,TGTGCCAGCAGCCCCGGGACAGTCTCTGATCAGCCCCAGCATTTT,CASSPGTVSDQPQHF
TRBD2,.,TRBJ2-5,TRBV18,TGTGCCAGCTCACCGGGACTAGCGGGGGGACAAGAGACCCAGTACTTC,CASSPGLAGGQETQYF